This entry features one T cell receptor beta chain sequence. The V end was cut by 0 bases, the J end by 9 bases, with 12 bases between. CDR3 length: 13 amino acids. The germline V gene encodes CDR1 SNHLY and CDR2 FYNNEI. The data stem from a study of CD8+ T cells in alopecia areata. RNA was isolated and reverse transcribed to cDNA, the sequencing template. Measured with immunoSEQ multiplex PCR; TCRdb has only the in-frame clones, and not every one. In the table there are approximately 150,000 clones, around 47% of which are singletons. This sequence was found in a human donor with alopecia areata. The sequenced sample was CD4+ T cells sorted from blood. V is TRBV2 and J is TRBJ2-7; D not certain. The CDR3 sequence is CASSEALLGRQYF. The CDR3 DNA reads TGTGCCAGCAGTGAAGCGCTTTTGGGTAGGCAGTACTTC.